This paragraph covers one TCR beta chain sequence. Additional DNA sequences in this sample encode the identical CDR3. These data come from a study of OX40 agonist ivuxolimab in advanced cancers. Assay: immunoSEQ multiplex PCR; the TCRdb copy retains only in-frame clones and omits some. The sample yields some 71,000 clones, over 80% seen once. The CDR3 is made up of 15 amino acids. V lost 0 bases and J lost 0, with 7 bases in between. From germline, CDR1 is SGHRS and CDR2 YFSETQ. This receptor was identified in an adult with an advanced solid tumor such as melanoma, head and neck, liver or kidney cancer. This sample comprised CD4+ or CD8+ T cells sorted from blood, obtained in a trial of the OX40 agonist ivuxolimab. This chain uses TRBV5-1 with TRBJ1-5; D gene uncertain. CDR3 residues: CASSLGSNSNQPQHF. The CDR3 DNA reads as TGCGCCAGCAGCTTGGGCAGTAATAGCAATCAGCCCCAGCATTTT.